This TCR beta chain was sequenced in a study of naive and memory T cell subsets. Overall study findings and caveats: Especially in CD8 cells, naive repertoires contained a few larger clonotypes, possibly CD45RA-re-expressing memory cells.

CDR1 is DFQATT and CDR2 is SNEGSKA in the germline V gene (reference sequence). CDR3 size: 14 residues. Trimming removed 6 bases at V and 1 base at J, with 12 bases between. A note on this clonotype: Its antigen is not known.

Two oligonucleotides, mixed equimolar, formed the beta constant-region primer covering TRBC1 and TRBC2. Nested alpha and beta constant-region primers with the SP2 primer drove four PCR rounds on ligated cDNA. TCRdb recomputed calls from the UMI-ligation and nested PCR reads with MiXCR, one row per CDR3 protein. The sample lists over 80,000 distinct CDR3 sequences, roughly 12% occurring once. The sequencing input was naive CD4+ T cells from blood. The TCR was taken from a human donor in good health. This rearrangement joins TRBV20-1 to TRBJ1-4; D is unclear. The CDR3 coding sequence is TGCAGTGCGACGATAGTTGGAACTAATGAAAAACTGTTTTTT. Its protein is CSATIVGTNEKLFF.